This T cell receptor (beta chain) was identified in a study of blood T cell repertoires in COVID-19. At the level of the study: T cells, B-cell-depleted T cells, or PBMCs supplied cDNA or gDNA.

Clones were sequenced by immunoSEQ multiplex PCR, and TCRdb holds only the in-frame ones, with some missing. This sample has fewer than 500,000 clones, with around 84% found just once. This CDR3 is 16 amino acids long. The germline V and J ends were trimmed by 1 base and 0 bases, with 10 bases remaining between them. Germline V gene sequence: CDR1 SNHLY, CDR2 FYNNEI. The specimen was peripheral blood. The sequence was obtained from a human donor with acute or convalescent COVID-19. The donor label of this sample is uncertain. The V gene is TRBV2, the J gene TRBJ1-3, with D perhaps matching TRBD1 (6 bases). CDR3 sequence reads: CASSEERGSSGNTIYF. The CDR3 nucleotides read TGTGCCAGCAGTGAAGAGAGGGGGAGCTCTGGAAACACCATATATTTT.